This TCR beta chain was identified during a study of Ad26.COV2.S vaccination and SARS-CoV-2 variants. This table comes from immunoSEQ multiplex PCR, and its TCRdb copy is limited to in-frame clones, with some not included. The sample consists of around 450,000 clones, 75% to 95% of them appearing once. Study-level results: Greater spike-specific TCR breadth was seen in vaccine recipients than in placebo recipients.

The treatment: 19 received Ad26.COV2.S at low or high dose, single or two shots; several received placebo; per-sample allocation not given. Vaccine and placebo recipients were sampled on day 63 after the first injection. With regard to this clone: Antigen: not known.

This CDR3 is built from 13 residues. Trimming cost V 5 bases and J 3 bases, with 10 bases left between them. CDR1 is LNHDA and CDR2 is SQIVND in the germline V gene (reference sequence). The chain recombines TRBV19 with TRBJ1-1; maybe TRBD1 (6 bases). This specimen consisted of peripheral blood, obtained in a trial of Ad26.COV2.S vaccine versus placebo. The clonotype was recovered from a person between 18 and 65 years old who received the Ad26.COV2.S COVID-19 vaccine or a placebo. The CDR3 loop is CASSVQGHTEAFF. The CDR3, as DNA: TGTGCCAGTAGTGTACAGGGTCACACTGAAGCTTTCTTT.